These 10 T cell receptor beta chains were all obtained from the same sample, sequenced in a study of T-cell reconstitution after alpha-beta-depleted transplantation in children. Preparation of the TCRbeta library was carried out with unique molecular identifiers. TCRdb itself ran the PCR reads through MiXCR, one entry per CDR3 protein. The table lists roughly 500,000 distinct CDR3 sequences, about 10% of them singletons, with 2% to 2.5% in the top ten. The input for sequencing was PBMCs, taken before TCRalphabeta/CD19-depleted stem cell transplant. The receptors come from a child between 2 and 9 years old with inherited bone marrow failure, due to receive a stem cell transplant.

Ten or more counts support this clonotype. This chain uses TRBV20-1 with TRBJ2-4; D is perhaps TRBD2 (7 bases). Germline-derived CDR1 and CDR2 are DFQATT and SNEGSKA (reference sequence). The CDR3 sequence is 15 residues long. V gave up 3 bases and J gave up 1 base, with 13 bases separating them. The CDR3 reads CSASRGAGAKNIQYF. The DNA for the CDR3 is TGCAGTGCTAGTCGGGGGGCCGGGGCCAAAAACATTCAGTACTTC.

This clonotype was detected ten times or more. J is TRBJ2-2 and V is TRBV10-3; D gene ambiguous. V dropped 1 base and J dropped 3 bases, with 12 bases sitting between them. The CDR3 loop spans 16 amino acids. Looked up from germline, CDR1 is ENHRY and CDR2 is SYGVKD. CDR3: CAISELSLSDTGELFF. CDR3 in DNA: TGTGCCATCAGTGAGTTGAGTCTGTCAGACACCGGGGAGCTGTTTTTT.

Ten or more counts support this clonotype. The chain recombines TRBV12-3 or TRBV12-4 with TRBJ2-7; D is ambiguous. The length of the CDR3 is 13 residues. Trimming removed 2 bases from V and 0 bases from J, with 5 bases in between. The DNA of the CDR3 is TGTGCCAGCAGTTTAATCAGCTCCTACGAGCAGTACTTC. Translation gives CASSLISSYEQYF.

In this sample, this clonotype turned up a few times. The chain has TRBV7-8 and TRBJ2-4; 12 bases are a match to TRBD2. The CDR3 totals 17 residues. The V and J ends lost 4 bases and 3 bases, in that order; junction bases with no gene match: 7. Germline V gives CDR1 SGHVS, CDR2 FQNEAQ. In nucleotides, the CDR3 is TGTGCCAGCAGCTCCAGTGGACTAGCGGGAAGCAAAAACATTCAGTACTTC. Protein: CASSSSGLAGSKNIQYF.

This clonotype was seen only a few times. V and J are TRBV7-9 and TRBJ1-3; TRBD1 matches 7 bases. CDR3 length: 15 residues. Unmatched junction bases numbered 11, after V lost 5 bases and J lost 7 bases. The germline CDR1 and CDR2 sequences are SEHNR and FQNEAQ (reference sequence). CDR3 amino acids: CASSPTRTGSNTIYF. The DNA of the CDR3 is TGTGCCAGCAGCCCAACCAGGACAGGCTCCAACACCATATATTTT.

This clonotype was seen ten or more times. The CDR3 region is CASSPRSRAGNEKLFF. Here the CDR3 DNA reads TGTGCCAGCAGTCCACGCTCACGGGCAGGAAATGAAAAACTGTTTTTT. The gene calls are TRBV12-3 or TRBV12-4 and TRBJ1-4, with D unclear. Trimming removed 5 bases at V and 5 bases at J, with 18 bases between. CDR3 length equals 16 residues.

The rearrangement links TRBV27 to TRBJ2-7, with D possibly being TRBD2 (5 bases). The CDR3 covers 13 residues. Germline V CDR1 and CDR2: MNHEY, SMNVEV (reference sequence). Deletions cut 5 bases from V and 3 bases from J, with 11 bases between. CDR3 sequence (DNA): TGTGCCAGCAGTACGGGGTCAGTCTACGAGCAGTACTTC. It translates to CASSTGSVYEQYF.

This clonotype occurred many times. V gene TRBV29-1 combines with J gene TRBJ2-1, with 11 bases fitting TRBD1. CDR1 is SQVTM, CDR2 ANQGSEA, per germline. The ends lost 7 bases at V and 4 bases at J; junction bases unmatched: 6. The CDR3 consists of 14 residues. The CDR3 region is CSASGDRGYNEQFF. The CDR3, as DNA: TGCAGCGCTAGTGGGGACAGGGGGTACAATGAGCAGTTCTTC.

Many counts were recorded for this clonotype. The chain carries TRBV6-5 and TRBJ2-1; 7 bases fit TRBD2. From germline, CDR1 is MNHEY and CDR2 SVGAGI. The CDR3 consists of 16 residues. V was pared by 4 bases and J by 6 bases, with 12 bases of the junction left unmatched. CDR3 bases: TGTGCCAGCAGTTTATCCCGGAGGGCTAGCGGCAATGAGCAGTTCTTC. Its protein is CASSLSRRASGNEQFF.

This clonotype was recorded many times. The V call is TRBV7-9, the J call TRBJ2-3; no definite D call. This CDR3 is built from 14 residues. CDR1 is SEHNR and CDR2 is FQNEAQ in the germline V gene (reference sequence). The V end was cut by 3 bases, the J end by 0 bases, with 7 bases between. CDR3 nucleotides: TGTGCCAGCAGCTTGTTATCTAGCACAGATACGCAGTATTTT. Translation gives CASSLLSSTDTQYF.